The 14 T cell receptor beta chains below were found in one sample sequenced in a study of shared clonotypes between healthy human individuals. Libraries were prepared by immunoSEQ multiplex PCR; TCRdb keeps only in-frame clonotypes and omits some of them. The table records about 380,000 clones, about 97% of them present only once. The specimen was memory CD8+ T cells sorted from blood. The subset was: CD45RO+ cells pooled with CCR7-negative TemRA cells. Receptor source: a man aged 25-45 years in good health.

The chain uses TRBV10-3 and TRBJ1-6, with D possibly being TRBD1 (5 bases). The germline V gene has CDR1 ENHRY and CDR2 SYGVKD. The CDR3 has 14 residues. Trimming pared 3 bases from V and 6 bases from J, leaving 9 bases between. CDR3: CAISDSGPNSPLHF. The CDR3 region has the DNA TGTGCCATCAGTGATTCAGGGCCTAATTCACCCCTCCACTTT.

This clone was recorded once. The V and J genes are TRBV13 and TRBJ2-1, with unresolved D. The CDR3 runs 16 residues. CDR1 PRHDT and CDR2 FYEKMQ come from the germline V gene (reference sequence). V lost 1 base to trimming and J lost 4 bases, with 14 bases between them. The CDR3 DNA sequence: TGTGCCAGCAGCTTAGAGGGTGTCATGGAGTACAATGAGCAGTTCTTC. This codes for CASSLEGVMEYNEQFF.

This clone was seen a single time. This CDR3 reads CASSLVRDTQYF. CDR3 coding DNA: TGTGCCAGCAGCTTGGTTAGGGATACGCAGTATTTT. This rearrangement joins TRBV5-8 to TRBJ2-3; D is unclear. This CDR3 has 12 residues. CDR1 SGHTS and CDR2 YDEGEE come from the germline V gene. Trimming cost V 0 bases and J 6 bases, with 5 bases left between them.

This chain joins TRBV27 and TRBJ1-4, with D perhaps matching TRBD1 (6 bases). Trimming left V 5 bases short and J 3 bases short, with 13 bases between. The CDR3 loop spans 15 amino acids. CDR1 and CDR2 (germline): MNHEY, SMNVEV (reference sequence). This chain's CDR3 is CASSPTGRANEKLFF. CDR3 coding DNA: TGTGCCAGCAGTCCTACAGGGAGGGCTAATGAAAAACTGTTTTTT. Variable domain in full (rest from reference TRBV27 and TRBJ1-4): EAQVTQNPRYLITVTGKKLTVTCSQNMNHEYMSWYRQDPGLGLRQIYYSMNVEVTDKGDVPEGYKVSRKEKRNFPLILESPSPNQTSLYFCASSPTGRANEKLFFGSGTQLSVL.

The genes are TRBV6-4 and TRBJ1-2; TRBD1 is a possible D gene (6 bases). The CDR3 loop spans 12 amino acids. V lost 3 bases, J lost 8 bases, and 10 bases lay in between. Germline V gene lookup returns CDR1 MRHNA and CDR2 SNTAGT. DNA of the CDR3: TGTGCCAGCAGTGATACAGGGACGGGCTACACCTTC. It encodes CASSDTGTGYTF.

This clone was recorded once. The J gene is TRBJ1-2, the V gene TRBV7-9; 7 bases match TRBD1. Per germline, CDR1 SEHNR and CDR2 FQNEAQ (reference sequence). V lost 2 bases to trimming and J lost 3 bases; unmatched junction nucleotides: 15. The CDR3 length is 18 residues. CDR3 DNA: TGTGCCAGCAGCTTATTCGGTACCGGGAACAGGGGCCACTATGGCTACACCTTC. It translates to CASSLFGTGNRGHYGYTF.

The J gene is TRBJ1-3, the V gene TRBV5-6; 8 bases are a match to TRBD1. CDR1 and CDR2 from the germline V gene are SGHDT and YYEEEE. This CDR3 is 15 amino acids long. V lost 4 bases to trimming and J lost 2 bases; unmatched junction nucleotides: 5. The CDR3 region has the DNA TGTGCCAGCAGCCATCCAGGGGGCACTGGAAACACCATATATTTT. Translated: CASSHPGGTGNTIYF.

The rearrangement links TRBV5-1 to TRBJ2-7, with TRBD2 identical over 10 bases. V was pared by 9 bases and J by 3 bases, with 9 bases of the junction left unmatched. The germline V gene has CDR1 SGHRS and CDR2 YFSETQ. There are 14 residues in the CDR3. CDR3: CATSVASGSYEQYF. CDR3 nucleotides: TGCGCCACCTCTGTGGCTAGCGGGAGCTACGAGCAGTACTTC.

This clone was seen a few times. The CDR3 protein is CASSGSRYGYTF. The CDR3 DNA sequence: TGTGCCAGTAGTGGAAGTCGCTATGGCTACACCTTC. The chain uses TRBV19 and TRBJ1-2; D remains ambiguous. The CDR3 has 12 residues. Trimming pared 5 bases from V and 4 bases from J, leaving 8 bases between. CDR1 LNHDA and CDR2 SQIVND come from the germline V gene (reference sequence).

The chain uses TRBV28 and TRBJ2-2; 9 nucleotides align to TRBD2. J was trimmed by 7 bases and V by 2 bases; bases with no gene match: 11. The V gene's germline CDR1 is MDHEN and CDR2 SYDVKM. The CDR3 contains 17 residues. The CDR3 DNA reads as TGTGCCAGCAGTTTACTCGGTAGCGGGAGTAGCAACGGGGAGCTGTTTTTT. It specifies CASSLLGSGSSNGELFF. Filled out from reference TRBV28 and TRBJ2-2, the complete variable domain reads DVKVTQSSRYLVKRTGEKVFLECVQDMDHENMFWYRQDPGLGLRLIYFSYDVKMKEKGDIPEGYSVSREKKERFSLILESASTNQTSMYLCASSLLGSGSSNGELFFGEGSRLTVL.

The chain is built from TRBV5-5 and TRBJ2-7, with D unclear. V was trimmed by 4 bases and J by 4 bases, leaving 12 bases between them. Germline V gives CDR1 SGHKS, CDR2 YYEKEE (reference sequence). This CDR3 has 13 amino acids. The CDR3 region is CASSPQLLYEQYF. In nucleotides, the CDR3 is TGTGCCAGCAGCCCTCAGCTACTATACGAGCAGTACTTC.

V usage is TRBV7-9 and J usage is TRBJ2-1; the D gene is possibly TRBD2 (5 bases). V lost 5 bases to trimming and J lost 0 bases, with 14 bases between them. The CDR3 has 16 residues. CDR1 is SEHNR and CDR2 is FQNEAQ in the germline V gene (reference sequence). The chain's CDR3 is CASSPQRGSSYNEQFF. DNA of the CDR3: TGTGCCAGCAGCCCCCAGCGAGGGAGCTCCTACAATGAGCAGTTCTTC.

The V and J genes are TRBV11-3 and TRBJ2-3; D could derive from TRBD1 or TRBD2 (5 bases each). Trimming removed 5 bases from V and 1 base from J, with 13 bases in between. The CDR3 has 15 residues. Germline V gene sequence: CDR1 SGHNT, CDR2 YENEEA. The DNA of the CDR3 is TGTGCCAGCAGCCCGAGGGGTAGCGGCACAGATACGCAGTATTTT. It codes for CASSPRGSGTDTQYF.

The V and J genes are TRBV29-1 and TRBJ2-1; a weak D match, TRBD1 (5 bases). Per the germline V gene, CDR1 is SQVTM and CDR2 is ANQGSEA. The CDR3 consists of 13 residues. V was clipped by 6 bases and J by 8 bases, with 17 bases between them. The CDR3 nucleotides are TGCAGCGTCGAAAGCTCAGGGCGCGATGAGCAGTTCTTC. Encoded protein: CSVESSGRDEQFF.